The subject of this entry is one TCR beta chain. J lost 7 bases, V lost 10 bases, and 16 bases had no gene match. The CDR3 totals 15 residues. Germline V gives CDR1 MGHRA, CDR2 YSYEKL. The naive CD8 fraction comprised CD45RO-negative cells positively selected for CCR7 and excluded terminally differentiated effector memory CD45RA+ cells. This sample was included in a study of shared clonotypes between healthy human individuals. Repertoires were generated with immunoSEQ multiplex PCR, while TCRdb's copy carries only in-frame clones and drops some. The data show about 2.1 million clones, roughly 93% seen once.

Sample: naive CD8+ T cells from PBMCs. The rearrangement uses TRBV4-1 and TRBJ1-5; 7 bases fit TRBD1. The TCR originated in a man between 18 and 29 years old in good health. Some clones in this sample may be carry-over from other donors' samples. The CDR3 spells CATAANQGGGQPQHF. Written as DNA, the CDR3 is TGCGCCACCGCAGCGAATCAGGGGGGTGGACAGCCCCAGCATTTT.